This T cell receptor beta chain was captured in a study of T cell responses to AZD1222 COVID-19 vaccine. Some clones are missing from TCRdb's copy, which holds only in-frame ones; the method was immunoSEQ multiplex PCR. Of 90,000 to 100,000 clones in the sample, 70% to 90% are singletons; the top ten hold around 2.8%. Germline V gene data show CDR1 as KGHSH and CDR2 as LQKENI. V gave up 3 bases and J gave up 2 bases; unmatched junction bases: 6. The CDR3 length is 16 residues. Study results and limitations: Spike-specific TCR breadth rose after two AZD1222 doses, and depth rose as well. Close to half of all spike-specific TCRs reportedly target regions of the variants that are unmutated.

Details on this clone: Its specificity is unknown.

The rearrangement links TRBV18 to TRBJ2-2, with TRBD1 matching 7 bases. The sequenced sample was peripheral blood, obtained on day 0 of AZD1222 vaccination. The TCR was taken from an adult in good health. CDR3 nucleotide sequence: TGTGCCAGCTCACCTCTCAGGGGGATCAACACCGGGGAGCTGTTTTTT. As protein: CASSPLRGINTGELFF.